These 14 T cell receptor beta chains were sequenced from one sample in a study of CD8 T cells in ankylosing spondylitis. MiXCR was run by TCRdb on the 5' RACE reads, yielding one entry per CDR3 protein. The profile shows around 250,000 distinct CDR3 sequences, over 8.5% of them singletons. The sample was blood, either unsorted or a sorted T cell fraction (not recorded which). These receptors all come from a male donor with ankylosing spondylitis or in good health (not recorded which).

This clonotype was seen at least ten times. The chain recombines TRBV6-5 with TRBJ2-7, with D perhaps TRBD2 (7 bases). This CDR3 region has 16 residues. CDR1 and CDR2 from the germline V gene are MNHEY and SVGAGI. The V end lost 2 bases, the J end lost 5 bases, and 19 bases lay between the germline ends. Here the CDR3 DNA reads TGTGCCAGCAGTTACAGGGGGGACCGCGGGGGCCACGAGCAGTACTTC. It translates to CASSYRGDRGGHEQYF.

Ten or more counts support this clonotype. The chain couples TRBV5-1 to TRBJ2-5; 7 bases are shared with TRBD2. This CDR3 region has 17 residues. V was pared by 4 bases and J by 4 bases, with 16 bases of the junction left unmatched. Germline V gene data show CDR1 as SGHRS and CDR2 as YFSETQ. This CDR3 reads CASSLGTDGGSGETQYF. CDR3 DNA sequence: TGCGCCAGCAGCCTCGGGACGGATGGCGGGAGCGGAGAGACCCAGTACTTC.

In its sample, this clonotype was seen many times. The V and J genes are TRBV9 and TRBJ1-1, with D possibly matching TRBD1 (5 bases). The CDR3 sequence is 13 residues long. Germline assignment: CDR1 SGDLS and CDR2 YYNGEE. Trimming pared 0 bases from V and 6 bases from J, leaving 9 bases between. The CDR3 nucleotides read TGTGCCAGCAGCGTAGACTGGGGACCTGAAGCTTTCTTT. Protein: CASSVDWGPEAFF.

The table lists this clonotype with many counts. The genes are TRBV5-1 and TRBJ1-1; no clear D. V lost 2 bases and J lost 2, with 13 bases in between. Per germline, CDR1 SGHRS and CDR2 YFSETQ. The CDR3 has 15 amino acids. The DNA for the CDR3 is TGCGCCAGCAGCTTTTTGACGGGAATAAACACTGAAGCTTTCTTT. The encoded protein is CASSFLTGINTEAFF.

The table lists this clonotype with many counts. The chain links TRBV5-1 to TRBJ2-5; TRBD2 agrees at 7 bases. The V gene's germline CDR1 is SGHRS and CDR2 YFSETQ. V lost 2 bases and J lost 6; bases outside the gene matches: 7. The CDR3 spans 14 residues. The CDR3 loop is CASSFGGTIKTQYF. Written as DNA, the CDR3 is TGCGCCAGCAGCTTCGGCGGGACTATAAAGACCCAGTACTTC.

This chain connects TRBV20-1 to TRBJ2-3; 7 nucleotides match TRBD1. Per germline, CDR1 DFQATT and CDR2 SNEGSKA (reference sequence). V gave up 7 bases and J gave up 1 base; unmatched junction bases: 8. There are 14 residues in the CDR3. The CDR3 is CSVQGGRGTDTQYF. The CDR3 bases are TGCAGTGTCCAAGGGGGCCGAGGCACAGATACGCAGTATTTT.

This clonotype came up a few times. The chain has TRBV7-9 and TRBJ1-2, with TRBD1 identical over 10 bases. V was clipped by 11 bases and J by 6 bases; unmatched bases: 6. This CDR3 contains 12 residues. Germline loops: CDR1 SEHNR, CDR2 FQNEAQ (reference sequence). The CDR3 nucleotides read TGTGCCGGGACGACAGGGGGCAATGGCTACACCTTC. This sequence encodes CAGTTGGNGYTF.

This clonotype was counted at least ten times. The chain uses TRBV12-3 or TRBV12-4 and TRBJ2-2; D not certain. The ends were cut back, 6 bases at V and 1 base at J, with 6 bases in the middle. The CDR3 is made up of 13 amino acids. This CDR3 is CASRTENTGELFF. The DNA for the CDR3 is TGTGCCAGCAGAACTGAGAACACCGGGGAGCTGTTTTTT.

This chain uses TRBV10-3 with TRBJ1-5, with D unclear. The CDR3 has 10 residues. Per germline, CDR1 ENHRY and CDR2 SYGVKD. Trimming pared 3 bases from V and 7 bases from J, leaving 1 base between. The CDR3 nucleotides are TGTGCCATCAGTGAACAGCCCCAGCATTTT. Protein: CAISEQPQHF.

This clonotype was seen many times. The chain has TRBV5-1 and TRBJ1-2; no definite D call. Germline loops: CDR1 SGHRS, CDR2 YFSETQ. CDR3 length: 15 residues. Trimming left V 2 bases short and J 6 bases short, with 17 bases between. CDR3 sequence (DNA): TGCGCCAGCAGCTTTGGGAACCCCCAAGGTGATGGCTACACCTTC. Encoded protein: CASSFGNPQGDGYTF.

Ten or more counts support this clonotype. DNA of the CDR3: TGTGCCAGCAGCTTGGGATTATTTGGCTATGGCTACACCTTC. The encoded protein is CASSLGLFGYGYTF. The rearrangement links TRBV5-5 to TRBJ1-2; D is undetermined. Germline V gives CDR1 SGHKS, CDR2 YYEKEE (reference sequence). The length of the CDR3 is 14 residues. Trimming removed 0 bases from V and 4 bases from J, with 10 bases in between.

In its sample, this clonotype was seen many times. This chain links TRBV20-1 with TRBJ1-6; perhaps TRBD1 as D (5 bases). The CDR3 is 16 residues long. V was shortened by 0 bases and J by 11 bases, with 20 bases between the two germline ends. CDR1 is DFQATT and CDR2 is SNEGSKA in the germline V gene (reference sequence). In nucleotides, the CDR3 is TGCAGTGCTAGAGACTCTCTGGGACGGAGCGGGACACCCCTCCACTTT. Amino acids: CSARDSLGRSGTPLHF.

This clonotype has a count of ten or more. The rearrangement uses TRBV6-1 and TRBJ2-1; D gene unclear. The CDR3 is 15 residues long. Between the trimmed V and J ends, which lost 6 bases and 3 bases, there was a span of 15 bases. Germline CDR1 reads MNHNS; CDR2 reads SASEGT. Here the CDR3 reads CASREQVANYNEQFF. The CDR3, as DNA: TGTGCCAGCAGGGAACAAGTAGCAAACTACAATGAGCAGTTCTTC.

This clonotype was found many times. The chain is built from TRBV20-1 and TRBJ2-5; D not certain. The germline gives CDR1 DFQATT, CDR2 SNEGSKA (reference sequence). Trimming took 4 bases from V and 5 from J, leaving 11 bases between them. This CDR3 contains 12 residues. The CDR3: CSANAQRETQYF. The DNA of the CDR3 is TGCAGTGCTAATGCCCAGAGGGAGACCCAGTACTTC.